The present TCR beta chain was sequenced within a study of shared clonotypes between healthy human individuals. Study-level points and caveats: Naive CD4 clonotypes were shared across a handful of donors at 4.5% to 6.5%. Memory subsets generally showed lower estimated richness than naive subsets.

In the case of this clone: Its specificity is not known.

The length of the CDR3 is 17 residues. Germline values: CDR1 SGDLS, CDR2 YYNGEE. V gave up 0 bases and J gave up 0 bases, with 15 bases separating them. Replicate PCRs from sorted subsets contained roughly 220 ng DNA, which is around 30,000 T cell genomes. Assay used: immunoSEQ multiplex PCR; TCRdb lists only in-frame clones, some missing. The table shows roughly 2,300,000 clones, with less than 95% occurring only once. The chain combines TRBV9 with TRBJ1-1; D is possibly TRBD1 (5 bases). This TCR derives from a man aged 18 to 30 in good health. Some clones in this sample may be carry-over from other donors' samples. The sample was naive CD4+ T cells from PBMCs. Specified subset: CD45RA+ positively selected. The CDR3 sequence is CASSVGAGLSMNTEAFF. CDR3 coding DNA: TGTGCCAGCAGCGTAGGGGCAGGGCTATCTATGAACACTGAAGCTTTCTTT.